This TCR beta chain stems from a study of TIL therapy for anti-PD-1-resistant metastatic lung cancer. This was the immunoSEQ v3 assay. The table came from immunoSEQ multiplex PCR; TCRdb's copy has only in-frame clones and leaves some out. This table has approximately 60,000 clones, around four fifths appearing once. There are 14 residues in the CDR3. The V end lost 1 base, the J end lost 1 base, and 7 bases lay between the germline ends. The germline CDR1 and CDR2 sequences are LGHNA and YNFKEQ. The time point denotes: pre-treatment sample, taken before nivolumab and TIL therapy. Patients were adults with stage 4 NSCLC.

The chain uses TRBV4-2 and TRBJ1-1; D gene uncertain. This receptor was obtained from a person between 25 and 79 years old with non-small cell lung cancer. The starting material was blood, obtained at baseline. This chain's CDR3 is CASSQVTANTEAFF. CDR3 coding DNA: TGTGCCAGCAGCCAAGTGACGGCGAACACTGAAGCTTTCTTT.